This TCR beta chain was documented in a study of blood T cell repertoires in COVID-19. Germline V lookup: CDR1 LNHDA, CDR2 SQIVND (reference sequence). The CDR3 is 17 amino acids. V shed 5 bases, J shed 1 base, and the junction held 10 bases outside the gene matches. TCRdb's table, derived via immunoSEQ multiplex PCR, lists solely in-frame clones and lacks some. The repertoire consists of tens of thousands of clones, with 75% to 80% occurring once and the leading ten covering about 9%. This clonotype was obtained from a man aged 70-80 years with active or convalescent COVID-19. Sequenced sample: peripheral blood. The chain links TRBV19 to TRBJ2-7, with 11 bases lining up with TRBD1. CDR3 sequence reads: CASSSGQGGARSYEQYF. CDR3 in DNA: TGTGCCAGTAGTTCGGGACAGGGGGGAGCAAGATCCTACGAGCAGTACTTC.